The 10 T cell receptor beta chains presented below share a single source sample, sequenced in a study of T-cell reconstitution after alpha-beta-depleted transplantation in children. TCRbeta library construction was performed incorporating unique molecular identifiers. TCRdb independently ran MiXCR on the PCR reads; one entry per CDR3 protein. The data hold roughly 610,000 distinct CDR3 sequences, with approximately 10% observed a single time. Sequences were derived from PBMCs from the stem cell graft donor, sampled from the stem cell graft. All receptors derive from a human donor who donated a stem cell graft to a child with acute myeloid leukemia.

This clonotype was observed at least ten times. At one end, the junction sequence differs from germline, possibly due to a read error. The chain links TRBV7-7 to TRBJ2-1; D might be TRBD2 (5 bases). Germline CDR1 reads SSHAT; CDR2 reads FNYEAQ (reference sequence). The CDR3 runs 14 residues. For the CDR3, the DNA is TGTGCTAGCAGCCCGGGGAGCTACTACAATGAGCAGTTCTTC. Amino acid sequence: CASSPGSYYNEQFF.

This clonotype turned up a few times. This chain uses TRBV5-1 with TRBJ2-1, with no clear D. The CDR3 totals 17 residues. Germline V gene data show CDR1 as SGHRS and CDR2 as YFSETQ. Trimming cost V 0 bases and J 0 bases, with 13 bases left between them. The CDR3 region has the DNA TGCGCCAGCAGCTTGGCGGCAGCCCTATTCTCCTACAATGAGCAGTTCTTC. It encodes CASSLAAALFSYNEQFF. Full variable domain (rest looked up from reference TRBV5-1 and TRBJ2-1): KAGVTQTPRYLIKTRGQQVTLSCSPISGHRSVSWYQQTPGQGLQFLFEYFSETQRNKGNFPGRFSGRQFSNSRSEMNVSTLELGDSALYLCASSLAAALFSYNEQFFGPGTRLTVL.

There are many counts of this clonotype. Here the CDR3 reads CASSLRLLGGSLGESSYNEQFF. The CDR3 DNA reads as TGTGCCAGCAGCTTAAGGCTTTTGGGGGGGTCCCTCGGGGAGAGCTCCTACAATGAGCAGTTCTTC. This chain connects TRBV7-3 to TRBJ2-1; 7 nucleotides agree with TRBD2. J lost 0 bases, V lost 1 base, and 21 bases had no gene match. The CDR3 spans 22 residues. CDR1 is SGHTA, CDR2 FQGTGA, per germline.

This clonotype was found many times. The chain has TRBV7-8 and TRBJ2-7; a possible D gene is TRBD2 (6 bases). CDR1 SGHVS and CDR2 FQNEAQ come from the germline V gene. The CDR3 length is 13 residues. Trimming shortened V by 2 bases and J by 7 bases, and 12 bases separated the two germline ends. In DNA form, the CDR3 reads TGTGCCAGCAGCTTATATCGGGCGGGGGAGCAGTACTTC. Translating gives CASSLYRAGEQYF.

The chain joins TRBV7-2 to TRBJ2-7; 7 bases are a match to TRBD2. CDR3 length equals 14 residues. J gave up 0 bases and V 5 bases, and 4 bases lay outside the gene matches. CDR1 SGHTA and CDR2 FQGNSA come from the germline V gene. The CDR3 DNA follows: TGTGCCAGCAGCACCTCTAGCGGCTCCTACGAGCAGTACTTC. Protein product: CASSTSSGSYEQYF.

Only a few counts were recorded for this clonotype. The chain couples TRBV7-3 to TRBJ2-3; TRBD1 or TRBD2 may be the D gene (5 bases each). Trimming took off 5 bases at V and 3 bases at J, with 15 bases between the two ends. Looked up from germline, CDR1 is SGHTA and CDR2 is FQGTGA. CDR3 length equals 15 residues. The DNA of the CDR3 is TGTGCCAGCAGCCCCAGGAGGCAGGGAACAGATACGCAGTATTTT. The encoded protein is CASSPRRQGTDTQYF. The full variable domain, in which reference TRBV7-3 and TRBJ2-3 provide the parts outside the CDR3, is GAGVSQTPSNKVTEKGKYVELRCDPISGHTALYWYRQSLGQGPEFLIYFQGTGAADDSGLPNDRFFAVRPEGSVSTLKIQRTERGDSAVYLCASSPRRQGTDTQYFGPGTRLTVL.

This clonotype came up many times. V is TRBV28 and J is TRBJ2-3; 16 bases fit TRBD2. Trimming removed 7 bases from V and 4 bases from J; junction bases left unmatched: 5. Germline V gene lookup returns CDR1 MDHEN and CDR2 SYDVKM. The length of the CDR3 is 16 residues. This CDR3 reads CASTGLAGGRSDTQYF. Here the CDR3 DNA reads TGTGCCAGCACGGGACTAGCGGGAGGGCGGTCAGATACGCAGTATTTT. The full variable domain, its missing parts supplied by reference TRBV28 and TRBJ2-3, is DVKVTQSSRYLVKRTGEKVFLECVQDMDHENMFWYRQDPGLGLRLIYFSYDVKMKEKGDIPEGYSVSREKKERFSLILESASTNQTSMYLCASTGLAGGRSDTQYFGPGTRLTVL.

This clonotype has more than one count but fewer than ten. V usage is TRBV5-1 and J usage is TRBJ1-4; 11 nucleotides align to TRBD1. The CDR3 contains 17 residues. J lost 3 bases, V lost 4 bases, and 8 bases had no gene match. Per germline, CDR1 SGHRS and CDR2 YFSETQ. DNA for the CDR3: TGCGCCAGCAGCCCAGGACAGGGGGCGTCGGCTAATGAAAAACTGTTTTTT. Translation: CASSPGQGASANEKLFF.

The chain couples TRBV5-5 to TRBJ1-2; D call uncertain. Germline V gene sequence: CDR1 SGHKS, CDR2 YYEKEE (reference sequence). The CDR3 spans 13 residues. V shed 4 bases and J shed 8 bases, with 15 bases lying between them. This CDR3 reads CASSPAIRRGYTF. Here the CDR3 DNA reads TGTGCCAGCAGCCCTGCGATAAGGAGGGGCTACACCTTC.

This clonotype was seen more than once but under ten times. The gene calls are TRBV20-1 and TRBJ2-2; 8 nucleotides line up with TRBD1. The length of the CDR3 is 14 residues. The germline gives CDR1 DFQATT, CDR2 SNEGSKA (reference sequence). V dropped 6 bases and J dropped 1; count of bases not matched to a gene: 4. Here the CDR3 reads CSAYGTGNTGELFF. The CDR3 DNA sequence: TGCAGTGCGTACGGGACAGGGAACACCGGGGAGCTGTTTTTT.